This is a list of T cell receptor beta chains from one sample in a study of T cells after yellow fever vaccination. MiXCR, run by TCRdb on the 5' RACE reads, gives a single entry per CDR3 protein. The table lists about 580,000 distinct CDR3 sequences, approximately 16% of them singletons. The material was PBMCs, obtained less than 6 days after the first yellow fever vaccination. These receptors were collected from a man younger than 30 who received the YFV17D yellow fever vaccine. Both conserved end residues are part of each CDR3. The order of the fields is J gene, V gene, clone size, D gene, CDR3 DNA, CDR3 protein. D genes are given only for firm matches. Only part of the rows carry a size: once, few, many, or a class if the clone is expanded.

J gene: TRBJ2-3; V gene: TRBV21-1; clone size: many; D gene: -; CDR3 DNA: TGTGCCAGCAGCAAAGTGACAGACACAGATACGCAGTATTTT; CDR3 protein: CASSKVTDTDTQYF
J gene: TRBJ2-7; V gene: TRBV7-2; clone size: -; D gene: TRBD2; CDR3 DNA: TGTGCCAGCAGCCTAACCCTTAGCGGGGGCTACGAGCAGTACTTC; CDR3 protein: CASSLTLSGGYEQYF
J gene: TRBJ1-6; V gene: TRBV6-1; clone size: few; D gene: -; CDR3 DNA: TGTGCCAGCAGGCAACGAAGTCTTGGTAATTCACCCCTCCATTTT; CDR3 protein: CASRQRSLGNSPLHF
J gene: TRBJ2-1; V gene: TRBV21-1; clone size: few; D gene: -; CDR3 DNA: TGTGCCAGCAGCAAAGGGCAGGGAGGAGGGGAGCAGTTCTTC; CDR3 protein: CASSKGQGGGEQFF
J gene: TRBJ1-2; V gene: TRBV12-3/TRBV12-4; clone size: many; D gene: -; CDR3 DNA: TGTGCCAGCAGTCACGGCTACACCTTC; CDR3 protein: CASSHGYTF
J gene: TRBJ2-5; V gene: TRBV7-2; clone size: few; D gene: -; CDR3 DNA: TGTGCCAGCAGCTCTTGGGACCAAGAGACCCAGTACTTC; CDR3 protein: CASSSWDQETQYF
J gene: TRBJ1-6; V gene: TRBV11-2; clone size: -; D gene: -; CDR3 DNA: TGTGCCAGCAGACAGGGTCCCGATTCACCCCTCCACTTT; CDR3 protein: CASRQGPDSPLHF
J gene: TRBJ1-2; V gene: TRBV6-5; clone size: few; D gene: -; CDR3 DNA: TGTGCCAGCCGTGCGGTTTTGGATGGCTACACCTTC; CDR3 protein: CASRAVLDGYTF
J gene: TRBJ1-4; V gene: TRBV12-3/TRBV12-4; clone size: few; D gene: -; CDR3 DNA: TGTGCCAGCAGTTCCCGGGACCTGGGGGGAAAACTGTTTTTT; CDR3 protein: CASSSRDLGGKLFF
J gene: TRBJ2-2; V gene: TRBV27; clone size: -; D gene: -; CDR3 DNA: TGTGCCAGCAGCACAGGGTTCGGGGAGCTGTTTTTT; CDR3 protein: CASSTGFGELFF
J gene: TRBJ1-3; V gene: TRBV5-4; clone size: -; D gene: -; CDR3 DNA: TGTGCCAGCAGCTTGGGTACAAATTTTGAAGGAAACACCATATATTTT; CDR3 protein: CASSLGTNFEGNTIYF
J gene: TRBJ2-1; V gene: TRBV7-2; clone size: few; D gene: -; CDR3 DNA: TGTGCCAGCAGCTCGCCACCTAGCCCCTGGGAGCAGTTCTTC; CDR3 protein: CASSSPPSPWEQFF
J gene: TRBJ2-7; V gene: TRBV4-3; clone size: -; D gene: -; CDR3 DNA: TGCGCCAGCAGCCAAGCACTAAAACCCTACGAGCAGTACTTC; CDR3 protein: CASSQALKPYEQYF
J gene: TRBJ1-2; V gene: TRBV15; clone size: -; D gene: -; CDR3 DNA: TGTGCCACCAGCAGAGCTGTGGATGGCTACACCTTC; CDR3 protein: CATSRAVDGYTF
J gene: TRBJ2-3; V gene: TRBV6-4; clone size: many; D gene: TRBD2; CDR3 DNA: TGTGCCAGCAGTGAGTCTAGCGGGGGGCCCACAGATACGCAGTATTTT; CDR3 protein: CASSESSGGPTDTQYF
J gene: TRBJ2-5; V gene: TRBV18; clone size: few; D gene: -; CDR3 DNA: TGTGCCAGCGCGATGGGACACCAAGAGACCCAGTACTTC; CDR3 protein: CASAMGHQETQYF
J gene: TRBJ2-6; V gene: TRBV7-9; clone size: few; D gene: -; CDR3 DNA: TGTGCCAGCAGCAGCACAGACAGCTCTGGGGCCAACGTCCTGACTTTC; CDR3 protein: CASSSTDSSGANVLTF
J gene: TRBJ2-3; V gene: TRBV7-2; clone size: few; D gene: TRBD2; CDR3 DNA: TGTGCCAGCAGACTAGCGGGAATTAGCACAGATACGCAGTATTTT; CDR3 protein: CASRLAGISTDTQYF
J gene: TRBJ2-5; V gene: TRBV4-3; clone size: few; D gene: -; CDR3 DNA: TGCGCCAGCAGCCAAGAAGCAGCGGAGACCCAGTACTTC; CDR3 protein: CASSQEAAETQYF